This TCR beta chain was recorded in a study of T cells in Graves' hyperthyroidism and ophthalmopathy. Amplification of TCR beta CDR3 regions was performed using RNA transcripts as template. HTBI primers were employed in a first-round RT-PCR of the TCR CDR3. TCRdb re-analysed the multiplex PCR reads in MiXCR, keeping a single row per CDR3 protein. The profile covers 300,000 to 450,000 distinct CDR3 sequences, with approximately 14% appearing a single time and approximately 30% taken by the ten largest. Diagnostic decisions used clinical symptoms, serum thyroxine and TRAb, thyroid ultrasound and orbital computed tomography. The germline V gene has CDR1 SGHVS and CDR2 FQNEAQ. The CDR3 runs 12 residues. V lost 3 bases to trimming and J lost 2 bases, with 3 bases between them. About this clonotype itself: This may come from a read error, since a much larger clone is one base off.

This chain connects TRBV7-8 to TRBJ2-3; D is unclear. The sample taken for sequencing was blood. The receptor's source is a woman younger than 30 with Graves' hyperthyroidism that later progressed to Graves' ophthalmopathy. The CDR3 bases are TGTGCCAGCAGCTTTTTCACAGATACGCAGTATTTT. Its protein product is CASSFFTDTQYF.